The 3 T cell receptor beta chains below come from one sample, sequenced in a study of molecular identifiers for immune sequencing clone quantification. TCRdb ran MiXCR on the PCR reads and lists one entry per CDR3 protein. In the table there are about 68,000 distinct CDR3 sequences, 15% to 20% of which are singletons. Sequenced material: naive CD8+ T cells from blood, with Jurkat cell RNA spiked in. Subset reported: FACS-sorted CD8+CD4-CCR7+CD45RA+ naive T cells. These receptors were collected from a human donor in good health. Some libraries in this study had Jurkat cell RNA spiked in.

The genes are TRBV9 and TRBJ2-7, with 9 bases lining up with TRBD2. The CDR3 is made up of 15 amino acids. Germline trimming cut 4 bases from V and 2 bases from J; bases unmatched to any gene: 7. CDR1 is SGDLS, CDR2 YYNGEE, per germline. CDR3 sequence: CASSPNPSGTYEQYF. The CDR3 nucleotides read TGTGCCAGCAGCCCAAATCCTAGCGGGACCTACGAGCAGTACTTC.

This clonotype showed up many times. This sequence joins TRBV6-5 and TRBJ2-3; 11 nucleotides match TRBD2. This CDR3 is 18 amino acids long. V shed 2 bases and J 2 bases; nucleotides not matched to a gene: 9. The germline gives CDR1 MNHEY, CDR2 SVGAGI. CDR3 DNA: TGTGCCAGCAGTTACACCGGGACTAGCGGTTCGTACACAGATACGCAGTATTTT. Translation gives CASSYTGTSGSYTDTQYF.

This clonotype was seen many times. The chain recombines TRBV3-1 with TRBJ2-1; tentative D call: TRBD1 (6 bases). The CDR3 extends over 15 amino acids. The V end was cut by 4 bases, the J end by 7 bases, with 17 bases between. The germline gives CDR1 LGHDT, CDR2 YNNKEL (reference sequence). CDR3 coding DNA: TGTGCCAGCAGCCCGGACGAAGGGGGAAGGAATGAGCAGTTCTTC. Its translation: CASSPDEGGRNEQFF.